Below are 10 T cell receptor beta chains sequenced from a single sample in a study of cytomegalovirus exposure and HLA in healthy donors (dated by TCRdb to 2016 to 2017). Libraries were constructed by the immunoSEQ multiplex PCR assay. For the multiplex PCR, a mixture combining 60 forward primers for TCR Vbeta segments and 13 reverse primers for TCR Jbeta segments was used. TCRdb mirrors the immuneACCESS table, restricted to in-frame sequences. Some clones are absent from its copies; in checked studies, under half trace to an unresolved V gene, and the reason for the others is unknown. The sample profile shows about 150,000 clones; 75% to 80% of them were found once. 2% to 2.5% of the sample goes to the ten largest clones. Input material: PBMCs. Every receptor here comes from a young man in good health and CMV-seronegative.

J is TRBJ2-1 and V is TRBV6-5, with D possibly matching TRBD2 (6 bases). CDR1 is MNHEY, CDR2 SVGAGI, per germline. This CDR3 is 15 amino acids long. Trimming took 4 bases from V and 2 from J, leaving 12 bases between them. CDR3 sequence: CASSFRETAYNEQFF. For the CDR3, the DNA is TGTGCCAGCAGTTTCCGGGAGACAGCCTACAATGAGCAGTTCTTC.

The rearrangement links TRBV4-2 to TRBJ2-1; 11 nucleotides match TRBD1. The CDR3 contains 16 residues. CDR1 is LGHNA and CDR2 is YNFKEQ in the germline V gene. The V and J ends lost 0 bases and 6 bases, in that order; junction bases with no gene match: 4. This chain's CDR3 is CASSQDAGTGGNEQFF. The DNA for the CDR3 is TGTGCCAGCAGCCAAGATGCCGGGACAGGGGGCAATGAGCAGTTCTTC.

V and J are TRBV5-3 and TRBJ2-1; 9 positions agree with TRBD2. TRBV5-3 has ORF status, its function being uncertain. The V gene end was trimmed by 5 bases and the J gene end by 5 bases; junction bases not matched to a gene: 14. The CDR3 totals 17 residues. CDR3 in amino acids: CARRGWHLSGRNNEQFF. The CDR3 nucleotides read TGTGCCAGAAGGGGTTGGCATTTGAGCGGGAGGAACAATGAGCAGTTCTTC.

CDR3 in amino acids: CASKDRGANYGYTF. The CDR3 DNA follows: TGTGCCAGCAAGGACAGGGGAGCTAACTATGGCTACACCTTC. This chain connects TRBV5-8 to TRBJ1-2; 9 bases are a match to TRBD1. This CDR3 region has 14 residues. The germline CDR1 and CDR2 sequences are SGHTS and YDEGEE. V was pared by 6 bases and J by 0 bases, with 3 bases of the junction left unmatched. Drawing the rest from reference TRBV5-8 and TRBJ1-2, the complete variable domain is EAGVTQSPTHLIKTRGQQATLRCSPISGHTSVYWYQQALGLGLQFLLWYDEGEERNRGNFPPRFSGRQFPNYSSELNVNALELEDSALYLCASKDRGANYGYTFGSGTRLTVV.

This chain joins TRBV5-1 and TRBJ2-6; D remains ambiguous. Per the germline V gene, CDR1 is SGHRS and CDR2 is YFSETQ. The V end was cut by 4 bases, the J end by 2 bases, with 13 bases between. The CDR3 loop spans 16 amino acids. The chain's CDR3 is CASSPPLATGANVLTF. The CDR3 nucleotides read TGCGCCAGCAGCCCCCCTCTGGCCACTGGGGCCAACGTCCTGACTTTC.

This clone has just a few counts. The chain has TRBV6-5 and TRBJ2-3; D is unresolved. V was clipped by 0 bases and J by 4 bases, with 11 bases between them. Germline V gene data show CDR1 as MNHEY and CDR2 as SVGAGI. The CDR3 is 15 residues long. Here the CDR3 DNA reads TGTGCCAGCAGTTACTCCCAGGCGAACCCAGATACGCAGTATTTT. It yields the protein CASSYSQANPDTQYF.

The V call is TRBV5-1, the J call TRBJ1-4; no clear D. CDR1 and CDR2 from the germline V gene are SGHRS and YFSETQ. The CDR3 contains 14 residues. The V end lost 0 bases, the J end lost 4 bases, and 7 bases lay between the germline ends. The CDR3 coding sequence is TGCGCCAGCAGCTTGGGGCCTCATAATGAAAAACTGTTTTTT. This codes for CASSLGPHNEKLFF.

The rearrangement links TRBV10-2 to TRBJ1-5; 7 bases are a match to TRBD1. V lost 10 bases and J lost 1; bases outside the gene matches: 4. The CDR3 consists of 13 residues. CDR1 and CDR2 (germline): WSHSY, SAAADI. The CDR3 bases are TGCGCCACCGACAGGGAAAGCAATCAGCCCCAGCATTTT. Encoded protein: CATDRESNQPQHF.

The chain uses TRBV29-1 and TRBJ2-3; 8 bases are shared with TRBD2. CDR1 and CDR2 from the germline V gene are SQVTM and ANQGSEA. The CDR3 contains 15 residues. V trimming: 4 bases; J trimming: 3 bases; junction bases outside the gene matches: 9. CDR3 coding DNA: TGCAGCGTTGGGGGACTAGAGTATAGTACAGATACGCAGTATTTT. Residues: CSVGGLEYSTDTQYF.

This chain connects TRBV27 to TRBJ2-7, with D perhaps TRBD1 (5 bases). Trimming cost V 5 bases and J 6 bases, with 11 bases left between them. Germline V gives CDR1 MNHEY, CDR2 SMNVEV (reference sequence). The CDR3 spans 12 residues. CDR3 coding DNA: TGTGCCAGCAGTCCCTGGCAGGGCGAGCAGTACTTC. Translation: CASSPWQGEQYF.